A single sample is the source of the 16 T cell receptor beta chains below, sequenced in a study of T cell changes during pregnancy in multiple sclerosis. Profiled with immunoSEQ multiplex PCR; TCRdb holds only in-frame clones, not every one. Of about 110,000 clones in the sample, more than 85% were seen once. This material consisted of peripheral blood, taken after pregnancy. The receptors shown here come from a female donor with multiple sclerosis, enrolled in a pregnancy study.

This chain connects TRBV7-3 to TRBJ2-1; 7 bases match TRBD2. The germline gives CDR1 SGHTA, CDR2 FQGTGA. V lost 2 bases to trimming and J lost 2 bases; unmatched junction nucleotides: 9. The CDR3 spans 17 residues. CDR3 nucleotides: TGTGCCAGCAGCTTATTTAGCGGGCAAAATACCTACAATGAGCAGTTCTTC. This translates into CASSLFSGQNTYNEQFF.

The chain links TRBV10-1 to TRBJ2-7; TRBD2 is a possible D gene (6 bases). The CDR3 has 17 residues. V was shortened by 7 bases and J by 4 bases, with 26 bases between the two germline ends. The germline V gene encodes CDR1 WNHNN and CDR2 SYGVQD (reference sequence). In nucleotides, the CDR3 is TGCGCCAGCAAGGACTCTGACTGCTGGGGGGAAGGGTACGAGCAGTACTTC. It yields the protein CASKDSDCWGEGYEQYF.

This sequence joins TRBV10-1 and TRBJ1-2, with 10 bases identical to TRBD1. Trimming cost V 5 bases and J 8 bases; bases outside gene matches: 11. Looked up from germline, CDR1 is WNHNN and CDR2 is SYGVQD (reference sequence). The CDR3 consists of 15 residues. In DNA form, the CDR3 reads TGCGCCAGCAGTTACCGGGACAGGGGTGACTTAGGCTACACCTTC. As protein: CASSYRDRGDLGYTF.

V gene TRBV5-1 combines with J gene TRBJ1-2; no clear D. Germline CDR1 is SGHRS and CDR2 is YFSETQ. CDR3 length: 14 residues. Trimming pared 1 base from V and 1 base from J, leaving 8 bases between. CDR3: CASSLFSSNYGYTF. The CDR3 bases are TGCGCCAGCAGCTTGTTTTCTAGTAACTATGGCTACACCTTC.

The CDR3 DNA reads TGTGCCAGCAGCGTAAGCGGGAGCGAGCAGTACTTC. It yields the protein CASSVSGSEQYF. J is TRBJ2-7 and V is TRBV9, with 8 bases identical to TRBD2. Trimming removed 1 base from V and 6 bases from J; junction bases left unmatched: 0. Germline lookup yields CDR1 SGDLS and CDR2 YYNGEE. This CDR3 has 12 amino acids.

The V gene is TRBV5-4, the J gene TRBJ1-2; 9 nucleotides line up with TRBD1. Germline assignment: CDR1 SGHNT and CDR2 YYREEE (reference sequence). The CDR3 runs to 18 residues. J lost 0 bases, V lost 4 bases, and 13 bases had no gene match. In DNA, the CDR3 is TGTGCCAGCAGCCCCTTTCTGACAGGGGGGTTGGCTAACTATGGCTACACCTTC. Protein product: CASSPFLTGGLANYGYTF.

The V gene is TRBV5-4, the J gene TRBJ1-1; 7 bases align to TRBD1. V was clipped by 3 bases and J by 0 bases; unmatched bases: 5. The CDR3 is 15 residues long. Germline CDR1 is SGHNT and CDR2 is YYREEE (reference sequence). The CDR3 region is CASSSPGQMNTEAFF. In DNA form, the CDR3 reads TGTGCCAGCAGCTCTCCGGGACAGATGAACACTGAAGCTTTCTTT. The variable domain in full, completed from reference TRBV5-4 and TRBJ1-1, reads ETGVTQSPTHLIKTRGQQVTLRCSSQSGHNTVSWYQQALGQGPQFIFQYYREEENGRGNFPPRFSGLQFPNYSSELNVNALELDDSALYLCASSSPGQMNTEAFFGQGTRLTVV.

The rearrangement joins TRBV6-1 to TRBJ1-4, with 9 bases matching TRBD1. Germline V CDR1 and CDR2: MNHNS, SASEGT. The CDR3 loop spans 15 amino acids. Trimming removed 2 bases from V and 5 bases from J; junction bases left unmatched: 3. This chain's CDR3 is CASSETTGGNEKLFF. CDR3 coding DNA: TGTGCCAGCAGTGAAACGACAGGGGGGAATGAAAAACTGTTTTTT.

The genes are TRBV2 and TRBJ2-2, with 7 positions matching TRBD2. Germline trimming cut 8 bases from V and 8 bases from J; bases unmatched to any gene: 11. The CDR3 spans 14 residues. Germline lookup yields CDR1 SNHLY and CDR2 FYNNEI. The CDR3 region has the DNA TGTGCCAGCCCGGTGGGGGGGAACGGTGGGGAGCTGTTTTTT. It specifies CASPVGGNGGELFF.

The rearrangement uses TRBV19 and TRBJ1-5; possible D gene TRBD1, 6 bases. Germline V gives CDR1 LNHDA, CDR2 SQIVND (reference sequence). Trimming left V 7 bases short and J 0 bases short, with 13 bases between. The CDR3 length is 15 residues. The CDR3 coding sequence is TGTGCCAGTAATTGGGGGCCGACTAGCAATCAGCCCCAGCATTTT. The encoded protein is CASNWGPTSNQPQHF.

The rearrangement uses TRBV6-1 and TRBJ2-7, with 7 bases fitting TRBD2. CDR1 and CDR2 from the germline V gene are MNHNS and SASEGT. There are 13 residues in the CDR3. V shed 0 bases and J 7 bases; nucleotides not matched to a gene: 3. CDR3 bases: TGTGCCAGCAGTGAAGCTCCCGGGGGGGAGCAGTACTTC. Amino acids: CASSEAPGGEQYF.

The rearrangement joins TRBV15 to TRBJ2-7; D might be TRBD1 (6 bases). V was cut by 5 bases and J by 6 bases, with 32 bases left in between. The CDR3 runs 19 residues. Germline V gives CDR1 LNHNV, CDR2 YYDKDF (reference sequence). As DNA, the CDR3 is TGTGCCACCAGCTACGCCGAACTGGAAACAGGGAAGTTTCGGTCCGAGCAGTACTTC. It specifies CATSYAELETGKFRSEQYF.

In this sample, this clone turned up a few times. CDR3 amino acids: CASNRDTLNTEAFF. CDR3 sequence (DNA): TGTGCCAGCAACAGGGACACATTGAACACTGAAGCTTTCTTT. The chain couples TRBV6-1 to TRBJ1-1; TRBD1 might be the D (6 bases). The germline CDR1 and CDR2 sequences are MNHNS and SASEGT. The CDR3 has 14 amino acids. Trimming cost V 7 bases and J 0 bases, with 12 bases left between them.

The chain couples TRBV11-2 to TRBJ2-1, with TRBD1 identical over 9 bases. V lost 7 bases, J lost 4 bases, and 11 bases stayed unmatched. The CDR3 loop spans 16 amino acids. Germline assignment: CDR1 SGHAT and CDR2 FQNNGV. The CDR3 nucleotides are TGTGCCAGCATCGTTGGCCAACAGGGGGCATACAATGAGCAGTTCTTC. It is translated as CASIVGQQGAYNEQFF.

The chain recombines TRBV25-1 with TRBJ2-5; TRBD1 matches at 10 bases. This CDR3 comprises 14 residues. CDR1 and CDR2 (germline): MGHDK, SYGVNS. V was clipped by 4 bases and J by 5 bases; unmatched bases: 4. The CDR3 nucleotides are TGTGCCAGCAGTGGACAGGGGGCGCGGGAGACCCAGTACTTC. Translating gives CASSGQGARETQYF.

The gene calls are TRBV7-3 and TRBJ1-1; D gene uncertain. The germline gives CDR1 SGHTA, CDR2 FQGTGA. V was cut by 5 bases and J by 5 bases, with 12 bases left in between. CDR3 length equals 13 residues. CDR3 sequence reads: CASSRNGFTEAFF. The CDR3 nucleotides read TGTGCCAGCAGCAGAAACGGGTTTACTGAAGCTTTCTTT.